This note documents a single TCR beta chain sequence. Its antigen is not identified. TCRdb's copy holds only in-frame clones and misses some; the assay was immunoSEQ multiplex PCR. Seen here are over 150,000 clones, more than 90% observed once, and the top ten hold approximately 19%. This sample was taken from a study of T cell responses to AZD1222 COVID-19 vaccine. General study points: Scientists sampled the repertoires only once the peak T cell response had passed. When two AZD1222 doses had been given, Spike-specific TCR breadth and depth rose. Researchers report vaccine-associated CD4 TCRs spanning spike, with dominance at 160-218 and 743-854.

This TCR derives from an adult in good health. The sequenced sample was peripheral blood, obtained on day 0 of AZD1222 vaccination.

This CDR3 is CASSPSYEQYF. In nucleotides, the CDR3 is TGTGCCAGCAGCCCCTCCTACGAGCAGTACTTC. This chain uses TRBV7-2 with TRBJ2-7; D remains ambiguous. The germline CDR1 and CDR2 sequences are SGHTA and FQGNSA. The CDR3 is 11 residues long. With 5 bases removed from V and 0 bases from J, the gap between germline ends came to 2 bases.